A selection of T cell receptor beta chains follows, all from one sample in a study of identifying expanded T cells in peripheral blood. The method was immunoSEQ multiplex PCR; TCRdb's version includes in-frame clones alone and lacks a portion of them. This sample has 85,000 to 90,000 clones, with approximately 86% found just once. Input material: blood. The receptors shown here come from a person aged 18 to 75 in good health. Each CDR3 is given with its conserved first and last residue. The order of the fields is J gene, clone size, V gene, CDR3 length, D gene, CDR3 protein, CDR3 DNA. The D gene is left open where the match is weak. Clone size is shown for a subset of rows, as once, few, many or a class of expanded clone.

>TRBJ2-5|-|TRBV30|14|-
CAWSGRGFQETQYF
TGTGCCTGGAGTGGCAGGGGTTTCCAAGAGACCCAGTACTTC
>TRBJ2-3|-|TRBV5-1|16|-
CASRQQGLSSTDTQYF
TGCGCCAGCAGGCAACAGGGCCTCTCTAGCACAGATACGCAGTATTTT
>TRBJ1-5|-|TRBV6-5|15|TRBD1
CASRSSGTGYQPQHF
TGTGCCAGCAGGTCGTCAGGGACAGGGTACCAGCCCCAGCATTTT
>TRBJ1-2|-|TRBV25-1|17|-
CASSEVVGGAGAEGYTF
TGTGCCAGCAGTGAAGTTGTGGGGGGCGCTGGGGCTGAAGGCTACACCTTC
>TRBJ2-3|-|TRBV7-9|17|TRBD1
CASSFFPERTGQDTQYF
TGTGCCAGCAGCTTCTTCCCCGAGAGGACAGGGCAAGATACGCAGTATTTT
>TRBJ1-6|-|TRBV9|14|-
CASSVTGTNSPLHF
TGTGCCAGCAGCGTCACAGGGACAAATTCACCCCTCCACTTT
>TRBJ2-1|-|TRBV7-2|15|-
CASSLATESHNEQFF
TGTGCCAGCAGCTTAGCGACAGAATCCCACAATGAGCAGTTCTTC
>TRBJ2-7|-|TRBV5-8|14|-
CASSAWQGSNEQYF
TGTGCCAGCAGCGCCTGGCAGGGGAGCAACGAGCAGTACTTC
>TRBJ2-7|-|TRBV30|13|TRBD1
CAWSDRGPYEQYF
TGTGCCTGGTCCGACAGGGGACCCTACGAGCAGTACTTC
>TRBJ2-4|-|TRBV5-6|13|TRBD1
CASSRDRKNIQYF
TGTGCCAGCAGCCGGGACAGAAAAAACATTCAGTACTTC
>TRBJ2-3|-|TRBV6-5|13|-
CASSYVGSDTQYF
TGTGCCAGCAGTTACGTAGGATCGGATACGCAGTATTTT
>TRBJ1-1|-|TRBV7-3|11|-
CASSLIRVPFF
TGTGCCAGCAGCTTAATCAGGGTGCCTTTCTTT
>TRBJ1-2|-|TRBV6-1|13|TRBD1
CASRMGQGYGYTF
TGTGCCAGCAGGATGGGACAGGGATATGGCTACACCTTC
>TRBJ1-1|-|TRBV5-1|15|TRBD1
CASSPGQEATPEAFF
TGCGCCAGCAGCCCCGGACAGGAGGCTACTCCTGAAGCTTTCTTT
>TRBJ2-1|-|TRBV4-3|16|-
CASSQDEWLNYNEQFF
TGCGCCAGCAGCCAAGATGAGTGGCTAAACTACAATGAGCAGTTCTTC
>TRBJ1-2|-|TRBV7-2|16|TRBD1
CASSLRSPTGGYGYTF
TGTGCCAGCAGCTTAAGGTCACCGACAGGGGGCTATGGCTACACCTTC
>TRBJ2-3|-|TRBV4-1|15|-
CASSQTGLRTDTQYF
TGCGCCAGCAGCCAAACCGGACTTCGCACAGATACGCAGTATTTT
>TRBJ1-6|once|TRBV2|14|-
CASSRREGGSPLHF
TGTGCCAGCAGTCGTAGGGAGGGAGGTTCACCCCTCCACTTT
>TRBJ2-1|-|TRBV5-5|16|TRBD2
CASSVAGELTVNEQFF
TGTGCCAGCAGCGTAGCGGGGGAGCTTACCGTCAATGAGCAGTTCTTC
>TRBJ1-1|-|TRBV4-3|14|TRBD1
CASSLGQGDTEAFF
TGCGCCAGCAGCCTAGGACAGGGCGACACTGAAGCTTTCTTT
>TRBJ2-7|-|TRBV19|14|-
CASSDRPKSYEQYF
TGTGCCAGTAGCGACAGGCCCAAATCCTACGAGCAGTACTTC
>TRBJ2-3|-|TRBV25-1|16|-
CASSYTGRVNTDTQYF
TGTGCCAGCAGCTATACAGGACGCGTGAACACAGATACGCAGTATTTT